A single sample gave rise to the 27 T cell receptor beta chains below, sequenced in a study of shared T cell receptors in the human thymus. Method: immunoSEQ multiplex PCR; TCRdb's copy keeps in-frame clones and lacks some. The data hold 700,000 to 750,000 clones, with 70% to 90% observed a single time. This sample also belongs to another study, concerning human thymus T cells.

Sequences were obtained from thymocytes. Receptors originate from a girl under three years old with a congenital heart defect.

The chain joins TRBV5-8 to TRBJ2-7, with D possibly being TRBD1 (6 bases). The germline V gene encodes CDR1 SGHTS and CDR2 YDEGEE. Trimming left V 7 bases short and J 3 bases short, with 11 bases between. The CDR3 has 12 amino acids. The CDR3 DNA reads as TGTGCCAGCGCAGGGGAGCGCTACGAGCAGTACTTC. It codes for CASAGERYEQYF.

V gene TRBV6-5 combines with J gene TRBJ1-6, with 7 bases that match TRBD1. With 6 bases clipped from V and 8 bases from J, the junction kept 10 bases outside the gene matches. CDR1 is MNHEY, CDR2 SVGAGI, per germline. The CDR3 totals 15 residues. The CDR3 reads CASRLNRGVDSPLHF. The CDR3 DNA sequence: TGTGCCAGCAGGCTTAACAGGGGTGTCGATTCACCCCTCCACTTT.

The V call is TRBV27, the J call TRBJ1-1; maybe TRBD1 (5 bases). The V gene's germline CDR1 is MNHEY and CDR2 SMNVEV (reference sequence). The CDR3 totals 14 residues. V lost 4 bases and J 3 bases, leaving 12 bases between the germline ends. CDR3 protein: CASSSPGGDTEAFF. CDR3 bases: TGTGCCAGCAGTTCCCCGGGGGGGGACACTGAAGCTTTCTTT.

This rearrangement joins TRBV9 to TRBJ1-2, with 7 bases identical to TRBD1. The CDR3 runs to 16 residues. V lost 0 bases and J lost 2; bases outside the gene matches: 7. Germline CDR1 is SGDLS and CDR2 is YYNGEE. The CDR3 loop reads CASSVVPEQGNYGYTF. The CDR3 DNA reads TGTGCCAGCAGCGTAGTCCCTGAACAGGGGAACTATGGCTACACCTTC. Using reference TRBV9 and TRBJ1-2 for the parts outside the CDR3, the full variable domain is DSGVTQTPKHLITATGQRVTLRCSPRSGDLSVYWYQQSLDQGLQFLIQYYNGEERAKGNILERFSAQQFPDLHSELNLSSLELGDSALYFCASSVVPEQGNYGYTFGSGTRLTVV.

The chain has TRBV7-2 and TRBJ1-2; D may be TRBD1 (5 bases). The CDR3 loop spans 12 amino acids. V lost 3 bases and J lost 4, with 6 bases in between. CDR1 and CDR2 (germline): SGHTA, FQGNSA. The CDR3: CASSFQGYGYTF. The DNA of the CDR3 is TGTGCCAGCAGCTTTCAGGGCTATGGCTACACCTTC.

The genes are TRBV7-6 and TRBJ1-3; TRBD1 might be the D (6 bases). This CDR3 contains 16 residues. Germline V gene data show CDR1 as SGHVS and CDR2 as FNYEAQ. Deletions cut 5 bases from V and 0 bases from J, with 14 bases between. For the CDR3, the DNA is TGTGCCAGCAGCCCCATGGACAGCCACTCTGGAAACACCATATATTTT. As protein: CASSPMDSHSGNTIYF. The full variable domain, in which reference TRBV7-6 and TRBJ1-3 provide the parts outside the CDR3, is GAGVSQSPRYKVTKRGQDVALRCDPISGHVSLYWYRQALGQGPEFLTYFNYEAQQDKSGLPNDRFSAERPEGSISTLTIQRTEQRDSAMYRCASSPMDSHSGNTIYFGEGSWLTVV.

The table lists this clone with a few counts. The gene calls are TRBV4-3 and TRBJ1-1; a weak D match, TRBD1 (6 bases). Trimming shortened V by 2 bases and J by 1 base, and 8 bases separated the two germline ends. CDR1 and CDR2 from the germline V gene are LGHNA and YSLEER. The CDR3 is made up of 14 amino acids. CDR3 in amino acids: CASSQSTGNTEAFF. The CDR3 bases are TGCGCCAGCAGCCAATCGACAGGGAACACTGAAGCTTTCTTT.

The chain has TRBV7-3 and TRBJ2-1; D may be TRBD1 (5 bases). CDR1 and CDR2 (germline): SGHTA, FQGTGA. The CDR3 runs 17 residues. V was pared by 2 bases and J by 6 bases, with 20 bases between. The CDR3 DNA reads TGTGCCAGCAGCTTAGGGGATGGGGCAGGGTCTCGCAATGAGCAGTTCTTC. Translating it yields CASSLGDGAGSRNEQFF.

This clone has a handful of counts. This chain uses TRBV5-6 with TRBJ1-4, with TRBD1 identical over 7 bases. This CDR3 contains 18 residues. V dropped 0 bases and J dropped 2; count of bases not matched to a gene: 10. Germline V CDR1 and CDR2: SGHDT, YYEEEE. The CDR3 reads CASSLETGLEFTNEKLFF. In nucleotides, the CDR3 is TGTGCCAGCAGCTTGGAGACAGGGCTTGAATTTACTAATGAAAAACTGTTTTTT.

This clone was observed a few times. The same CDR3 is also encoded by other DNA sequences in this sample. The V call is TRBV9, the J call TRBJ1-4; perhaps TRBD1 as D (6 bases). The CDR3 consists of 15 residues. CDR1 SGDLS and CDR2 YYNGEE come from the germline V gene. Trimming removed 0 bases at V and 4 bases at J, with 10 bases between. CDR3 DNA sequence: TGTGCCAGCAGCGTAGGGTCCAGGGGTAATGAAAAACTGTTTTTT. It encodes CASSVGSRGNEKLFF.

This clone was observed a single time. The V call is TRBV5-1, the J call TRBJ2-1; 7 bases are a match to TRBD2. The CDR3 loop spans 14 amino acids. Germline V gene lookup returns CDR1 SGHRS and CDR2 YFSETQ. V trimming: 1 base; J trimming: 5 bases; junction bases outside the gene matches: 3. CDR3 amino acids: CASSLWGGDNEQFF. CDR3 in DNA: TGCGCCAGCAGCTTGTGGGGGGGAGACAATGAGCAGTTCTTC.

Regarding this clone: Within the sample, other DNA sequences also encode this same CDR3. The J gene is TRBJ1-6, the V gene TRBV4-1; weak D call: TRBD1 (5 bases). The germline gives CDR1 MGHRA, CDR2 YSYEKL. Trimming left V 1 base short and J 13 bases short, with 20 bases between. This CDR3 comprises 16 residues. CDR3 residues: CASSQGAGGDNSPLHF. In DNA form, the CDR3 reads TGCGCCAGCAGCCAAGGTGCGGGGGGGGATAACTCCCCCCTCCACTTT.

Remarks on this clone: The sample contains more than one DNA sequence encoding this CDR3. The genes are TRBV4-3 and TRBJ1-6, with D possibly matching TRBD1 (5 bases). Trimming cost V 0 bases and J 0 bases, with 21 bases left between them. Germline V gives CDR1 LGHNA, CDR2 YSLEER. This CDR3 region has 21 residues. The CDR3 bases are TGCGCCAGCAGCCAAGATTGGGACTTCACAAACCCGAGCTCCTATAATTCACCCCTCCACTTT. This sequence encodes CASSQDWDFTNPSSYNSPLHF.

V gene TRBV7-9 combines with J gene TRBJ1-4, with D maybe TRBD1 (5 bases). CDR1 is SEHNR, CDR2 FQNEAQ, per germline (reference sequence). The ends were cut back, 5 bases at V and 5 bases at J, with 18 bases in the middle. CDR3 length: 16 residues. The CDR3 reads CASSQPGDRTNEKLFF. The DNA for the CDR3 is TGTGCCAGCAGCCAGCCGGGCGACAGAACGAATGAAAAACTGTTTTTT. The full variable domain, completed using reference TRBV7-9 and TRBJ1-4, is DTGVSQNPRHKITKRGQNVTFRCDPISEHNRLYWYRQTLGQGPEFLTYFQNEAQLEKSRLLSDRFSAERPKGSFSTLEIQRTEQGDSAMYLCASSQPGDRTNEKLFFGSGTQLSVL.

About this clone itself: Here the CDR3 omits its conserved ending phenylalanine or tryptophan, so a read error is the likely source. The rearrangement uses TRBV28 and TRBJ1-2; maybe TRBD1 (5 bases). V was trimmed by 0 bases and J by 0 bases, leaving 11 bases between them. The CDR3 covers 16 residues. Germline assignment: CDR1 MDHEN and CDR2 SYDVKM. CDR3 bases: TGTGCCAGCAGTTTATGCAGGGTTACCTCTAACTATGGCTACACCCTC. As protein: CASSLCRVTSNYGYTL.

V is TRBV19 and J is TRBJ2-3, with 9 bases aligning to TRBD1. CDR1 and CDR2 (germline): LNHDA, SQIVND (reference sequence). This CDR3 contains 20 residues. J gave up 2 bases and V 6 bases, and 21 bases lay outside the gene matches. The CDR3 spells CASRQPGQGPFLHLTDTQYF. In DNA form, the CDR3 reads TGTGCCAGTAGGCAACCGGGACAGGGCCCCTTCTTGCACCTCACAGATACGCAGTATTTT.

This chain links TRBV6-6 with TRBJ1-4; D is perhaps TRBD1 (5 bases). Germline CDR1 reads MNHNY; CDR2 reads SVGAGI (reference sequence). The CDR3 sequence is 15 residues long. Trimming cost V 5 bases and J 11 bases, with 21 bases left between them. CDR3 DNA sequence: TGTGCCAGCAGTCCTCCGACAGAGGAGGGGACGAAACTGTTTTTT. Its translation is CASSPPTEEGTKLFF.

CDR3 sequence reads: CASSLAGGGQPQHF. In nucleotides, the CDR3 is TGTGCCAGCAGCTTAGCAGGGGGCGGGCAGCCCCAGCATTTT. The chain combines TRBV7-6 with TRBJ1-5; 7 bases fit TRBD1. This CDR3 is 14 amino acids long. Germline trimming cut 0 bases from V and 7 bases from J; bases unmatched to any gene: 3. Germline-derived CDR1 and CDR2 are SGHVS and FNYEAQ.

V gene TRBV7-9 combines with J gene TRBJ2-7; the D gene is possibly TRBD1 (6 bases). Germline loops: CDR1 SEHNR, CDR2 FQNEAQ (reference sequence). V lost 1 base to trimming and J lost 4 bases, with 17 bases between them. The CDR3 spans 16 residues. The CDR3 loop is CASSLVSAGDGYEQYF. CDR3 sequence (DNA): TGTGCCAGCAGCTTAGTATCGGCAGGGGACGGGTACGAGCAGTACTTC.

The chain carries TRBV4-1 and TRBJ2-4; no definite D call. The CDR3 runs to 18 residues. Trimming cost V 0 bases and J 4 bases, with 19 bases left between them. Germline-derived CDR1 and CDR2 are MGHRA and YSYEKL. Here the CDR3 DNA reads TGCGCCAGCAGCCAAGATGAAAGTTTGAGGAAAGGAAAAAACATTCAGTACTTC. This gives the protein CASSQDESLRKGKNIQYF.

The chain couples TRBV15 to TRBJ2-3; 9 bases line up with TRBD1. V was clipped by 4 bases and J by 6 bases; unmatched bases: 11. The V gene's germline CDR1 is LNHNV and CDR2 YYDKDF (reference sequence). The CDR3 length is 16 residues. Written as DNA, the CDR3 is TGTGCCACCAGCAATACAGGGGGCCCAACTTCTGATACGCAGTATTTT. It yields the protein CATSNTGGPTSDTQYF. The entire variable domain, with the rest obtained from reference TRBV15 and TRBJ2-3, is as follows: DAMVIQNPRYQVTQFGKPVTLSCSQTLNHNVMYWYQQKSSQAPKLLFHYYDKDFNNEADTPDNFQSRRPNTSFCFLDIRSPGLGDTAMYLCATSNTGGPTSDTQYFGPGTRLTVL.

The chain couples TRBV28 to TRBJ1-2; TRBD1 agrees at 9 bases. V dropped 6 bases and J dropped 2; count of bases not matched to a gene: 7. This CDR3 has 15 residues. Germline CDR1 and CDR2: MDHEN and SYDVKM. The CDR3 DNA reads TGTGCCAGCAGGCGCCTGGGGACAGGGAACTATGGCTACACCTTC. It encodes CASRRLGTGNYGYTF.

The chain recombines TRBV6-6 with TRBJ1-5, with D possibly TRBD1 on 6 matching bases. Per germline, CDR1 MNHNY and CDR2 SVGAGI (reference sequence). V shed 11 bases and J shed 3 bases, with 20 bases lying between them. The CDR3 is 15 amino acids. This CDR3 reads CAAYPRTAPNQPQHF. CDR3 nucleotide sequence: TGTGCCGCGTACCCAAGGACAGCCCCCAATCAGCCCCAGCATTTT.

The genes are TRBV6-5 and TRBJ1-2; no reliable D call. The CDR3 spans 15 residues. The V end was cut by 6 bases, the J end by 6 bases, with 20 bases between. The germline gives CDR1 MNHEY, CDR2 SVGAGI. The CDR3 sequence is CASRLRAGRIDGYTF. CDR3 DNA: TGTGCCAGCAGGCTCCGGGCGGGGAGGATCGATGGCTACACCTTC.

The chain recombines TRBV4-3 with TRBJ1-1; no clear D gene. V was pared by 0 bases and J by 7 bases, with 12 bases between. Germline V gives CDR1 LGHNA, CDR2 YSLEER. The CDR3 sequence is 14 residues long. The CDR3 DNA reads TGCGCCAGCAGCCAAGAGTTATTTTTACTTGAAGCTTTCTTT. It is translated as CASSQELFLLEAFF.

The genes are TRBV4-1 and TRBJ2-7; tentative D call: TRBD1 (5 bases). Germline CDR1 is MGHRA and CDR2 is YSYEKL. The CDR3 is made up of 15 amino acids. V was clipped by 1 base and J by 7 bases, with 17 bases between them. The CDR3 here is CASSQVGQEGDEQYF. CDR3 bases: TGCGCCAGCAGCCAAGTTGGCCAGGAAGGGGATGAGCAGTACTTC.

The gene calls are TRBV19 and TRBJ1-1; 8 nucleotides agree with TRBD1. V lost 3 bases and J lost 6; bases outside the gene matches: 6. Germline CDR1 is LNHDA and CDR2 is SQIVND (reference sequence). The CDR3 loop spans 14 amino acids. The chain's CDR3 is CASSMPGGASEAFF. The CDR3 DNA reads as TGTGCCAGTAGTATGCCAGGGGGCGCCTCTGAAGCTTTCTTT. Complete variable domain (other parts from reference TRBV19 and TRBJ1-1): DGGITQSPKYLFRKEGQNVTLSCEQNLNHDAMYWYRQDPGQGLRLIYYSQIVNDFQKGDIAEGYSVSREKKESFPLTVTSAQKNPTAFYLCASSMPGGASEAFFGQGTRLTVV.